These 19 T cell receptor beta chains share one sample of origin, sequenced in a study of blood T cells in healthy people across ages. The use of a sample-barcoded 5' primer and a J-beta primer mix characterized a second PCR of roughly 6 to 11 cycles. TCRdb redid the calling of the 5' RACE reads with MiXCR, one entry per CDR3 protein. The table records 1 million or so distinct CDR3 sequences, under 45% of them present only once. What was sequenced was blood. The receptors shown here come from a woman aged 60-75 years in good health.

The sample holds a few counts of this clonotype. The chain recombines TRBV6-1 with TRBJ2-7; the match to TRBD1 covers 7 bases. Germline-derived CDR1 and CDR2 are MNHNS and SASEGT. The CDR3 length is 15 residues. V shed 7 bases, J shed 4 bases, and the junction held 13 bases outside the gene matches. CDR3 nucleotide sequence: TGTGCCAGCATCCTACAGACAGGGTTGGCGTACGAGCAGTACTTC. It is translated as CASILQTGLAYEQYF.

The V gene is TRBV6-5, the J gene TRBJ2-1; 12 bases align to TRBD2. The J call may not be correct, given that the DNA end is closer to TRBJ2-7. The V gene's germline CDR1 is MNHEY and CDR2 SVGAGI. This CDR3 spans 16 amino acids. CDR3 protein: CASSRTLAGGYNEQYF. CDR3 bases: TGTGCCAGCAGCCGAACTCTAGCGGGGGGGTACAATGAGCAGTACTTC.

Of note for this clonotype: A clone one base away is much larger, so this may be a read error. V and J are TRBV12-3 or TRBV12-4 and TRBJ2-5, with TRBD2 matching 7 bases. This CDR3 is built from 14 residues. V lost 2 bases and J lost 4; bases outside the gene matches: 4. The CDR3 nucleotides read TGTGCCAGCAGTTTAATGTGGGAGGGAGAGACCCAGTACTTC. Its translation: CASSLMWEGETQYF.

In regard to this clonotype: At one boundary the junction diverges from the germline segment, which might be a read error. CDR3 sequence reads: CATSGRTKFNEQYF. CDR3 nucleotides: TGCGCCACCAGCGGCCGGACTAAGTTCAATGAGCAGTACTTC. This chain links TRBV15 with TRBJ2-7; TRBD2 is a possible D gene (6 bases). CDR3 length equals 14 residues. Germline V CDR1 and CDR2: LNHNV, YYDKDF (reference sequence).

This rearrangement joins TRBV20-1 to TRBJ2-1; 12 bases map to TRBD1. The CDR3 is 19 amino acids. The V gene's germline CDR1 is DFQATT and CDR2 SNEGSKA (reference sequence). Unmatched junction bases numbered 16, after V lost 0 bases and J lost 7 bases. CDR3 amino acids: CSARDSGSWGTGGWNEQFF. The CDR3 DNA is TGCAGTGCTAGAGACTCTGGTTCCTGGGGGACAGGGGGCTGGAATGAGCAGTTCTTC.

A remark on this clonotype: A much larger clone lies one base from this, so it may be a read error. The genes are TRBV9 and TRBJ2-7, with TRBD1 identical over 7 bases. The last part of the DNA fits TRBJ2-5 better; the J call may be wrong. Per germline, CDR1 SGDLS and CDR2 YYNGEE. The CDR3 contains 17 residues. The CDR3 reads CVSSAQFGTGVGETQYF. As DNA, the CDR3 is TGTGTCAGCAGCGCCCAATTCGGAACAGGGGTGGGAGAGACCCAGTACTTC.

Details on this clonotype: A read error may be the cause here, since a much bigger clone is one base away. This CDR3 is CASSLMASERDGYEQYF. The CDR3 DNA is TGTGCCAGCAGCTTAATGGCTAGCGAGAGGGATGGCTACGAGCAGTACTTC. The chain is built from TRBV7-2 and TRBJ2-7, with a weak D call TRBD2 (6 bases). There are 17 residues in the CDR3. From germline, CDR1 is SGHTA and CDR2 FQGNSA. With 2 bases removed from V and 3 bases from J, the gap between germline ends came to 20 bases.

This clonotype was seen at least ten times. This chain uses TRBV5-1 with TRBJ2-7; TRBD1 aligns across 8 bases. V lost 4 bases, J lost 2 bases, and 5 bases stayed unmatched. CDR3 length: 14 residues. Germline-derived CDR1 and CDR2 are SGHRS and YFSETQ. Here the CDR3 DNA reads TGCGCCAGCAGCACCGGGACAGGCACCTACGAGCAGTACTTC. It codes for CASSTGTGTYEQYF.

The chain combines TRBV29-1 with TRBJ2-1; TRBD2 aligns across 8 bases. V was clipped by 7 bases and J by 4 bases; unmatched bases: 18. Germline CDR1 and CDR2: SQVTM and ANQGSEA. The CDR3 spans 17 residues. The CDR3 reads CSAGRGARGRRYNEQFF. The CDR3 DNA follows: TGCAGCGCCGGGAGGGGGGCTAGAGGGAGAAGATACAATGAGCAGTTCTTC.

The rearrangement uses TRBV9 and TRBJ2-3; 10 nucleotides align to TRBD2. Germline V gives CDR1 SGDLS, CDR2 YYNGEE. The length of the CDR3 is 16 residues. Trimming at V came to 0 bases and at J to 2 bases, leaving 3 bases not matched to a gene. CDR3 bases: TGTGCCAGCAGCGTAGGAGCGGGAGGGTTCACAGATACGCAGTATTTT. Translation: CASSVGAGGFTDTQYF.

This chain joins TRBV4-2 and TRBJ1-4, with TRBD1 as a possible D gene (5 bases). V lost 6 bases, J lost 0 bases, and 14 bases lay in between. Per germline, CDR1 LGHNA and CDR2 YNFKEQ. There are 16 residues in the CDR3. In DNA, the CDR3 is TGTGCCAGCAGGCGGGGGATGGGCGCAACTAATGAAAAACTGTTTTTT. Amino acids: CASRRGMGATNEKLFF.

The CDR3 here is CSARDGSIHEQYF. The CDR3 DNA is TGCAGTGCTAGAGATGGTTCGATCCACGAGCAGTACTTC. This chain links TRBV20-1 with TRBJ2-7; no clear D. CDR1 is DFQATT and CDR2 is SNEGSKA in the germline V gene (reference sequence). The CDR3 length is 13 residues. Deletions cut 0 bases from V and 5 bases from J, with 11 bases between.

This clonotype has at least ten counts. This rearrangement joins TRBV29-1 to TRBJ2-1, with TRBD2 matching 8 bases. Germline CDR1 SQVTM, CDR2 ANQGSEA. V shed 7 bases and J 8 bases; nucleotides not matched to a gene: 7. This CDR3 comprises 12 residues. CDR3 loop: CSEVAGIDEQFF. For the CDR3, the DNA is TGCAGCGAGGTAGCGGGAATCGATGAGCAGTTCTTC.

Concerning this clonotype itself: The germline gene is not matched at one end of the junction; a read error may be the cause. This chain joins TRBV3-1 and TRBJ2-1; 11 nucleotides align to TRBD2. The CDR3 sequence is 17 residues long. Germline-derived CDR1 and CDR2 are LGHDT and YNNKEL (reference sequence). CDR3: CASSQTSGSVSYNEQFF. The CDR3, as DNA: TGTGCCAGCAGCCAAACTAGCGGGAGTGTATCCTACAACGAGCAGTTCTTC.

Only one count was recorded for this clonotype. In DNA, the CDR3 is TGTGCCAGCAGCGTAGTCGGTCGACAGGAGGCTAACTATGGCTACACCTTC. The encoded protein is CASSVVGRQEANYGYTF. The chain is built from TRBV9 and TRBJ1-2; possibly TRBD1 for D (6 bases). The germline V gene has CDR1 SGDLS and CDR2 YYNGEE. V was shortened by 0 bases and J by 0 bases, with 15 bases between the two germline ends. The CDR3 length is 17 residues.

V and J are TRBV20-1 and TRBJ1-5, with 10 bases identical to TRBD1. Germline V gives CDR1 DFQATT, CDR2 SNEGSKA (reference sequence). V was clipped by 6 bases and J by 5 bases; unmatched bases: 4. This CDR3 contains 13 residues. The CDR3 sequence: CSAPGQGYQPQHF. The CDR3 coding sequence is TGCAGTGCCCCGGGACAGGGGTATCAGCCCCAGCATTTT.

Here the CDR3 reads CASSLAGSGSEVSYNEQFF. For the CDR3, the DNA is TGTGCCAGCAGCTTAGCAGGTAGCGGGAGCGAAGTCTCCTACAATGAGCAGTTCTTC. The chain combines TRBV13 with TRBJ2-1, with 9 nucleotides matching TRBD2. Germline V gene sequence: CDR1 PRHDT, CDR2 FYEKMQ (reference sequence). Trimming cost V 1 base and J 0 bases; bases outside gene matches: 10. The CDR3 sequence is 19 residues long.

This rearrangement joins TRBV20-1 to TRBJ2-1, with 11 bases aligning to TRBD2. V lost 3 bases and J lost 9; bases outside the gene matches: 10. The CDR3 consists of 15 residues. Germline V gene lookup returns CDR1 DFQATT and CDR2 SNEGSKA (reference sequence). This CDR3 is CSASPASGRIIEQFF. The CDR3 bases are TGCAGTGCTAGTCCAGCTAGCGGGAGGATTATTGAGCAGTTCTTC.

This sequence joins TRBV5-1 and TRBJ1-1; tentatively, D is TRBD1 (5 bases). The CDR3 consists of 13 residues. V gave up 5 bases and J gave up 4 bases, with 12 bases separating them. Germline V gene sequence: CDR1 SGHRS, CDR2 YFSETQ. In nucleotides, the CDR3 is TGCGCCAGCAGTTCGGCCGACAGCACTGAAGCTTTCTTT. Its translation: CASSSADSTEAFF.